The rows below give T cell receptor beta chains drawn from one sample of a study of sequential checkpoint blockade in melanoma. This table comes from immunoSEQ multiplex PCR, and its TCRdb copy is limited to in-frame clones, with some not included. The sample yields over 2,000 clones, 20% seen once. The sample was tumor tissue (inferred from file names), taken from a patient given nivolumab and ipilimumab in sequence. The origin of the receptors is a human donor with melanoma. Both conserved end residues are part of each CDR3. The D gene is left open where the match is weak. Size is stated for part of the rows, as once, few or many counts, or as a class when the clone is expanded.

d_gene: TRBD1; v_gene: TRBV6-8; j_gene: TRBJ2-5; abundance: few; CDR3nt: TGTGCCATCAGTGACTGGACAGGGTTAGAGACCCAGTACTTC; CDR3aa: CAISDWTGLETQYF
d_gene: TRBD2; v_gene: TRBV5-1; j_gene: TRBJ2-2; abundance: few; CDR3nt: TGCGCCAGCAGCACCCGGACTAGCGGGAGTGGGAACACCGGGGAGCTGTTTTTT; CDR3aa: CASSTRTSGSGNTGELFF
d_gene: NA; v_gene: TRBV28; j_gene: TRBJ1-3; abundance: large; CDR3nt: TGTGCCAGCAGTTTTCTTGGGATTGTTGACACCATATATTTT; CDR3aa: CASSFLGIVDTIYF
d_gene: NA; v_gene: TRBV28; j_gene: TRBJ1-5; abundance: NA; CDR3nt: TGTGCCAGCAGTTTCCGCCTTGGGCAGGACTATAGCAATCAGCCCCAGCATTTT; CDR3aa: CASSFRLGQDYSNQPQHF
d_gene: NA; v_gene: TRBV7-4; j_gene: TRBJ1-1; abundance: many; CDR3nt: TGTGCCAGCAGCTTAGTGGGGTACACTGAAGCTTTCTTT; CDR3aa: CASSLVGYTEAFF
d_gene: NA; v_gene: TRBV11-3; j_gene: TRBJ2-5; abundance: medium-sized; CDR3nt: TGTGCCAGCAGCAAAGACGGACTAAGGGAGACCCAGTACTTC; CDR3aa: CASSKDGLRETQYF
d_gene: NA; v_gene: TRBV11-3; j_gene: TRBJ1-1; abundance: medium-sized; CDR3nt: TGTGCCAGCAGCCAAGGAGGCCAGATCCGTGAAGCTTTCTTT; CDR3aa: CASSQGGQIREAFF
d_gene: TRBD1; v_gene: TRBV28; j_gene: TRBJ1-1; abundance: few; CDR3nt: TGTGCCAGCAGTTTTCAGGGGGAGGGGGCGAACACTGAAGCTTTCTTT; CDR3aa: CASSFQGEGANTEAFF
d_gene: TRBD1; v_gene: TRBV5-1; j_gene: TRBJ1-1; abundance: few; CDR3nt: TGCGCCAGCAATCCGGGACAGGGGATCGACACTGAAGCTTTCTTT; CDR3aa: CASNPGQGIDTEAFF
d_gene: TRBD2; v_gene: TRBV28; j_gene: TRBJ2-7; abundance: few; CDR3nt: TGTGCCAGCAGACGCTCTAGCGGGGGCTCCTACGAGCAGTACTTC; CDR3aa: CASRRSSGGSYEQYF
d_gene: TRBD1; v_gene: TRBV11-3; j_gene: TRBJ1-1; abundance: medium-sized; CDR3nt: TGTGCCAGCAGCCGACACCTCCGGGACAGGGTATCGGACACTGAAGCTTTCTTT; CDR3aa: CASSRHLRDRVSDTEAFF
d_gene: NA; v_gene: TRBV11-3; j_gene: TRBJ2-6; abundance: medium-sized; CDR3nt: TGTGCCAGCAGCCTAACGGGGCCTGGGGCCAACGTCCTGACTTTC; CDR3aa: CASSLTGPGANVLTF
d_gene: TRBD1; v_gene: TRBV6-8; j_gene: TRBJ2-2; abundance: medium-sized; CDR3nt: TGTGCCAGCAGTGACAGGGACACCGGGGAGCTGTTTTTT; CDR3aa: CASSDRDTGELFF
d_gene: NA; v_gene: TRBV25-1; j_gene: TRBJ2-7; abundance: NA; CDR3nt: TGTGCCAGCAGTCCCCGGGTCGGTCACAACTACGAGCAGTACTTC; CDR3aa: CASSPRVGHNYEQYF
d_gene: TRBD2; v_gene: TRBV6-8; j_gene: TRBJ2-1; abundance: NA; CDR3nt: TGTGCCAGCAGTCCTAGCGGGGTCCACTCCTACAATGAGCAGTTCTTC; CDR3aa: CASSPSGVHSYNEQFF
d_gene: TRBD1; v_gene: TRBV6-8; j_gene: TRBJ2-5; abundance: NA; CDR3nt: TGTGCCAGCAGTTACTCGGCGACAGGGGCGGGTTGGGAGACCCAGTACTTC; CDR3aa: CASSYSATGAGWETQYF
d_gene: TRBD2; v_gene: TRBV4-1; j_gene: TRBJ2-3; abundance: few; CDR3nt: TGCGCCAGCAGCCAACAGAGCGGGAGTACAGATACGCAGTATTTT; CDR3aa: CASSQQSGSTDTQYF
d_gene: TRBD2; v_gene: TRBV28; j_gene: TRBJ2-7; abundance: few; CDR3nt: TGTGCCAGCAGTTTCCGGGGGAGGGCCTCCTACGAGCAGTACTTC; CDR3aa: CASSFRGRASYEQYF
d_gene: NA; v_gene: TRBV6-8; j_gene: TRBJ2-2; abundance: NA; CDR3nt: TGTGCCAGCAGTTCTCTGAACACCGGGGAGCTGTTTTTT; CDR3aa: CASSSLNTGELFF
d_gene: NA; v_gene: TRBV9; j_gene: TRBJ2-2; abundance: NA; CDR3nt: TGTGCCAGCAGCGTAGGAAGGGGAGTTACCGGGGAGCTGTTTTTT; CDR3aa: CASSVGRGVTGELFF
d_gene: NA; v_gene: TRBV18; j_gene: TRBJ1-2; abundance: few; CDR3nt: TGTGCCAGCTCACCCCCGGGGGGGGCTATTAACTATGGCTACACCTTC; CDR3aa: CASSPPGGAINYGYTF
d_gene: TRBD2; v_gene: TRBV18; j_gene: TRBJ2-1; abundance: NA; CDR3nt: TGTGCCAGCTCACCACCGAATCTAGCGGGGACCGGCTCCTACAATGAGCAGTTCTTC; CDR3aa: CASSPPNLAGTGSYNEQFF
d_gene: TRBD2; v_gene: TRBV9; j_gene: TRBJ2-1; abundance: many; CDR3nt: TGTGCCAGCACTCCACCGGGACTAGCGGTTCTCAATGAGCAGTTCTTC; CDR3aa: CASTPPGLAVLNEQFF
d_gene: NA; v_gene: TRBV28; j_gene: TRBJ2-7; abundance: NA; CDR3nt: TGTGCCAGCAGTTTTGTCCAAAGGACGAAAGGGGGGCGCAGGCGCGGGTCCTACGAGCAGTACTTC; CDR3aa: CASSFVQRTKGGRRRGSYEQYF
d_gene: NA; v_gene: TRBV18; j_gene: TRBJ1-3; abundance: NA; CDR3nt: TGTGCCAGCTCACCGTCCAGCTTCTCTGGAAACACCATATATTTT; CDR3aa: CASSPSSFSGNTIYF
d_gene: TRBD2; v_gene: TRBV18; j_gene: TRBJ2-3; abundance: once; CDR3nt: TGTGCCAGCTCACGGACTAGCGGGAGGAGGGATACGCAGTATTTT; CDR3aa: CASSRTSGRRDTQYF
d_gene: NA; v_gene: TRBV11-3; j_gene: TRBJ2-3; abundance: many; CDR3nt: TGTGCCAGCAGCTTATACGCGGTTAGCACAGATACGCAGTATTTT; CDR3aa: CASSLYAVSTDTQYF
d_gene: NA; v_gene: TRBV19; j_gene: TRBJ1-1; abundance: NA; CDR3nt: TGTGCCAGTAGGGAGGGCCTCTCCACTGAAGCTTTCTTT; CDR3aa: CASREGLSTEAFF
d_gene: TRBD1; v_gene: TRBV9; j_gene: TRBJ2-4; abundance: NA; CDR3nt: TGTGCCAGCAGCCCCCGACAGGGGGGAGACATTCAGTACTTC; CDR3aa: CASSPRQGGDIQYF
d_gene: NA; v_gene: TRBV6-8; j_gene: TRBJ1-1; abundance: medium-sized; CDR3nt: TGTGCCAGCAGTGATAGAGTGCAGAACACTGAAGCTTTCTTT; CDR3aa: CASSDRVQNTEAFF
d_gene: NA; v_gene: TRBV11-3; j_gene: TRBJ2-5; abundance: many; CDR3nt: TGTGCCAGCAGCTACCACAGGTACCAAGAGACCCAGTACTTC; CDR3aa: CASSYHRYQETQYF
d_gene: NA; v_gene: TRBV6-8; j_gene: TRBJ1-1; abundance: NA; CDR3nt: TGTGCCAGCAGTTACTTCGGCAGGAACACTGAAGCTTTCTTT; CDR3aa: CASSYFGRNTEAFF
d_gene: NA; v_gene: TRBV28; j_gene: TRBJ2-3; abundance: few; CDR3nt: TGTGCCAGCACCCCCTTCGTTTCTAGCACAGATACGCAGTATTTT; CDR3aa: CASTPFVSSTDTQYF
d_gene: TRBD1; v_gene: TRBV5-1; j_gene: TRBJ1-4; abundance: few; CDR3nt: TGCGCCAGCAGCGTACAGGGGCCCTTTAATGAAAAACTGTTTTTT; CDR3aa: CASSVQGPFNEKLFF
d_gene: TRBD1; v_gene: TRBV19; j_gene: TRBJ2-5; abundance: NA; CDR3nt: TGTGCCAGTAGTATGACAGGGACAGCCCAAGAGACCCAGTACTTC; CDR3aa: CASSMTGTAQETQYF
d_gene: NA; v_gene: TRBV6-8; j_gene: TRBJ2-5; abundance: many; CDR3nt: TGTGCCAGCAGCCAGGTGGGGGGGGCCCTCCTCCAAGAGACCCAGTACTTC; CDR3aa: CASSQVGGALLQETQYF
d_gene: NA; v_gene: TRBV6-8; j_gene: TRBJ2-7; abundance: medium-sized; CDR3nt: TGTGCCAGCAGTTACGGGGCAAATCACTACGAGCAGTACTTC; CDR3aa: CASSYGANHYEQYF
d_gene: NA; v_gene: TRBV5-1; j_gene: TRBJ1-6; abundance: NA; CDR3nt: TGCGCCAGCAGCTTGGACCCCGGGGGAAATAATTCACCCCTCCACTTT; CDR3aa: CASSLDPGGNNSPLHF
d_gene: TRBD2; v_gene: TRBV11-3; j_gene: TRBJ2-2; abundance: medium-sized; CDR3nt: TGTGCCAGCAGCCCTTCCCCCGGGACTAGCGACACCGGGGAGCTGTTTTTT; CDR3aa: CASSPSPGTSDTGELFF
d_gene: NA; v_gene: TRBV29-1; j_gene: TRBJ1-1; abundance: NA; CDR3nt: TGCAGCGTCGCGGGGGGACTGAACACTGAAGCTTTCTTT; CDR3aa: CSVAGGLNTEAFF
d_gene: TRBD2; v_gene: TRBV29-1; j_gene: TRBJ2-7; abundance: NA; CDR3nt: TGCAGCGCACGGACTAGCGGGGGGTCTCGCGAGCAGTACTTC; CDR3aa: CSARTSGGSREQYF
d_gene: NA; v_gene: TRBV18; j_gene: TRBJ1-4; abundance: large; CDR3nt: TGTGCCAGCTCACCAAAGGGACGGAGAAATGAAAAACTGTTTTTT; CDR3aa: CASSPKGRRNEKLFF
d_gene: NA; v_gene: TRBV11-3; j_gene: TRBJ2-5; abundance: many; CDR3nt: TGTGCTAGCAGCTTATCGCGGGGAGAGAGGGAGACCCAGTACTTC; CDR3aa: CASSLSRGERETQYF
d_gene: TRBD2; v_gene: TRBV15; j_gene: TRBJ2-5; abundance: NA; CDR3nt: TGTGCCACTGCCAGGGGGGCTAGCGGGAGGGAGACCCAGTACTTC; CDR3aa: CATARGASGRETQYF
d_gene: NA; v_gene: TRBV28; j_gene: TRBJ1-3; abundance: NA; CDR3nt: TGTGCCAGCAGTATCGGACCCCTACGGACTGGAAACACCATATATTTT; CDR3aa: CASSIGPLRTGNTIYF
d_gene: NA; v_gene: TRBV6-8; j_gene: TRBJ2-5; abundance: medium-sized; CDR3nt: TGTGCCAGCAGTTACAACAGATACTCCCAAGAGACCCAGTACTTC; CDR3aa: CASSYNRYSQETQYF
d_gene: TRBD2; v_gene: TRBV6-8; j_gene: TRBJ2-1; abundance: few; CDR3nt: TGTGCCAGCAGTAAGGGGTCTAGCGGAAACAATGAGCAGTTCTTC; CDR3aa: CASSKGSSGNNEQFF
d_gene: NA; v_gene: TRBV4-1; j_gene: TRBJ1-5; abundance: many; CDR3nt: TGCGCCAGCAGCCAGACGTGGCTTAGCAATCAGCCCCAGCATTTT; CDR3aa: CASSQTWLSNQPQHF
d_gene: NA; v_gene: TRBV11-3; j_gene: TRBJ2-5; abundance: medium-sized; CDR3nt: TGTGCCAGCAGCCCAACACCGGGGCAAGAGACCCAGTACTTC; CDR3aa: CASSPTPGQETQYF